This T cell receptor (beta chain) was sequenced in a study of shared clonotypes between healthy human individuals. CDR3 size: 15 residues. The germline CDR1 and CDR2 sequences are ENHRY and SYGVKD. V dropped 7 bases and J dropped 3; count of bases not matched to a gene: 12. An even split of each subset's genomic DNA across several immunoSEQ plates was performed. This table comes from immunoSEQ multiplex PCR, and its TCRdb copy is limited to in-frame clones, with some not included. The sample lists 2 million to 2.5 million clones; about 90% were seen once. The chain is built from TRBV10-3 and TRBJ2-7, with 7 bases identical to TRBD1. Sample: naive CD4+ T cells from PBMCs. Subset described: CD45RA+ positively selected. This TCR came from a man younger than 30 in good health. Some clones in this sample may be carry-over from other donors' samples. CDR3 nucleotide sequence: TGTGCCATCAACAGGGGCCCAGATGTTCACTACGAGCAGTACTTC. Translation: CAINRGPDVHYEQYF.